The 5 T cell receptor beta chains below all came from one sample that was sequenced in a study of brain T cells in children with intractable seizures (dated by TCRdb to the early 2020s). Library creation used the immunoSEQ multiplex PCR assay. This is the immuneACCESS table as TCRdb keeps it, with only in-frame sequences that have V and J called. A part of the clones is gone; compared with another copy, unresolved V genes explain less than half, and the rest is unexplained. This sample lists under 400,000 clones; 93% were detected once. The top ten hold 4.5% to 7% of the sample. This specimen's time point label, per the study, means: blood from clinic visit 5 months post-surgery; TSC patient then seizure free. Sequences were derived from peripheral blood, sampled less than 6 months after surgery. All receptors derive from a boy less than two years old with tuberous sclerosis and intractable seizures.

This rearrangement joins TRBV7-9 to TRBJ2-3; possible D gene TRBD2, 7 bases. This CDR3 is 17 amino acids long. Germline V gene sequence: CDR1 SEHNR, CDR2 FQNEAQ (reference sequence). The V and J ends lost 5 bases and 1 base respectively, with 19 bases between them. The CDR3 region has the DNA TGTGCCAGCAGCCGTAGTGTACGCGGGGGCGGCACAGATACGCAGTATTTT. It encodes CASSRSVRGGGTDTQYF.

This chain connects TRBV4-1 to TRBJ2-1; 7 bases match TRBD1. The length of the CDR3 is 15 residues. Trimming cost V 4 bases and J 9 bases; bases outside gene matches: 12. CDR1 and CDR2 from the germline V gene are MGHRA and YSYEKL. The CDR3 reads CASSPAGTARGEQFF. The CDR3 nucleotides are TGCGCCAGCAGCCCAGCCGGGACAGCGAGAGGTGAGCAGTTCTTC.

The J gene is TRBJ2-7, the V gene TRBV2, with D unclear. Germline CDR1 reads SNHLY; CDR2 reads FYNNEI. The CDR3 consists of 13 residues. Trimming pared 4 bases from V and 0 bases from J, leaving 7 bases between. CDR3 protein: CASSVYGSYEQYF. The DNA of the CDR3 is TGTGCCAGCAGTGTGTACGGCTCCTACGAGCAGTACTTC. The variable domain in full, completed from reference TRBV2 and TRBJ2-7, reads EPEVTQTPSHQVTQMGQEVILRCVPISNHLYFYWYRQILGQKVEFLVSFYNNEISEKSEIFDDQFSVERPDGSNFTLKIRSTKLEDSAMYFCASSVYGSYEQYFGPGTRLTVT.

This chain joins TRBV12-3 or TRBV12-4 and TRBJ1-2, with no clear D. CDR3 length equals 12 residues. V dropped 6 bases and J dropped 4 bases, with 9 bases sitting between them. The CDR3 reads CASSPKFYGYTF. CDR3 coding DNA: TGTGCCAGCAGCCCAAAGTTCTATGGCTACACCTTC.

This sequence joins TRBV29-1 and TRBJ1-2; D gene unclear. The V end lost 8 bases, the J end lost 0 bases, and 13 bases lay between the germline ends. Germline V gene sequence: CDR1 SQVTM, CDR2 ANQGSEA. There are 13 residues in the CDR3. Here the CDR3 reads CSFLGRSNYGYTF. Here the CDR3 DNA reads TGCAGCTTCCTCGGACGGTCTAACTATGGCTACACCTTC.